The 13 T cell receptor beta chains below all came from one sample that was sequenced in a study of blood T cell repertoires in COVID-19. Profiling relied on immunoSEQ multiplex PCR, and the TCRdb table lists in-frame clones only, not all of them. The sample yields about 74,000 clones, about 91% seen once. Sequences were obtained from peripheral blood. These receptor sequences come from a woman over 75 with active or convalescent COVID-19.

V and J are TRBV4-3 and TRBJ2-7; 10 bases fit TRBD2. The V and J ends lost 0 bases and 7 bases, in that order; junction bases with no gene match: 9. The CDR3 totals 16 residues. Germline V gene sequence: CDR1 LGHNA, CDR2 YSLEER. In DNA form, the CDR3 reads TGCGCCAGCAGCCAAGACGCTCTAGCGGGGGCCCGGGAGCAGTACTTC. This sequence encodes CASSQDALAGAREQYF.

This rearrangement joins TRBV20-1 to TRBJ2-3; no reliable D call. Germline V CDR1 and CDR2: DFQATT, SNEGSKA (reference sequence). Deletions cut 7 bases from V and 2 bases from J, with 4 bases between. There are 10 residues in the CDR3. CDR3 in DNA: TGCAGTGTTTACACAGATACGCAGTATTTT. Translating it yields CSVYTDTQYF.

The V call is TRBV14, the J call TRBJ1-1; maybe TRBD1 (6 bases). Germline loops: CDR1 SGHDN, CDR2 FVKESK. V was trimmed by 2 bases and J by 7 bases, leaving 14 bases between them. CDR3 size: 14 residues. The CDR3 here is CASSQLPGVGEAFF. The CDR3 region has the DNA TGTGCCAGCAGCCAACTCCCAGGGGTGGGTGAAGCTTTCTTT.

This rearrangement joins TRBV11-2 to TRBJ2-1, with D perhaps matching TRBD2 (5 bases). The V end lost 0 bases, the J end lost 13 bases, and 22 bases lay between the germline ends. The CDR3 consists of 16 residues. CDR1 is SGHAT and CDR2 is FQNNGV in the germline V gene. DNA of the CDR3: TGTGCCAGCAGCTTAGAGGTTCTAGCAATTGCCCGTTTCCAGTTCTTC. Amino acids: CASSLEVLAIARFQFF.

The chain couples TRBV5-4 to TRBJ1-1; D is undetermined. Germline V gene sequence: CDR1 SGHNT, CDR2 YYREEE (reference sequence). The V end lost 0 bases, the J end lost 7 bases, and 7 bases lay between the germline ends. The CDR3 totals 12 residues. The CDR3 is CASSLERREAFF. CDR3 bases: TGTGCCAGCAGCTTGGAGCGTCGTGAAGCTTTCTTT.

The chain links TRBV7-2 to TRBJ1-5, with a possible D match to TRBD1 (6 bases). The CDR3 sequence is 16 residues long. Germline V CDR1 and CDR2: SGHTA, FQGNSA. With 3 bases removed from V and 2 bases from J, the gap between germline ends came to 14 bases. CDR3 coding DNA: TGTGCCAGCAGCTTGACCAGGGGTAACGGCAATCAGCCCCAGCATTTT. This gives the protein CASSLTRGNGNQPQHF. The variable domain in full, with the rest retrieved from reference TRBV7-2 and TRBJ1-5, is GAGVSQSPSNKVTEKGKDVELRCDPISGHTALYWYRQSLGQGLEFLIYFQGNSAPDKSGLPSDRFSAERTGGSVSTLTIQRTQQEDSAVYLCASSLTRGNGNQPQHFGDGTRLSIL.

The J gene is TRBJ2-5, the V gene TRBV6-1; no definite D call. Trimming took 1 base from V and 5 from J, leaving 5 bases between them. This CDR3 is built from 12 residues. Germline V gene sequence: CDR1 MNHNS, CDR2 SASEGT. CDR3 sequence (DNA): TGTGCCAGCAGTGAAGTCGGGGAGACCCAGTACTTC. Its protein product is CASSEVGETQYF.

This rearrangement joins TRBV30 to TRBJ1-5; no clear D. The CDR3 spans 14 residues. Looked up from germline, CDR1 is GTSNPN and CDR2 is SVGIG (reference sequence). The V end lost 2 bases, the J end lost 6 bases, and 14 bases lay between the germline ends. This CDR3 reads CAWSSGGRAQPQHF. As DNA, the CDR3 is TGTGCCTGGAGTTCGGGCGGGCGGGCTCAGCCCCAGCATTTT.

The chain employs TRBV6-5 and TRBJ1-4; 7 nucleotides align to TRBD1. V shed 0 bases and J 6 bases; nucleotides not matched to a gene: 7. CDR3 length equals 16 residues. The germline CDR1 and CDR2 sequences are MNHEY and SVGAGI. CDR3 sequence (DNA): TGTGCCAGCAGTTACTCGCCAAACAGGGGCGATGAAAAACTGTTTTTT. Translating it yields CASSYSPNRGDEKLFF.

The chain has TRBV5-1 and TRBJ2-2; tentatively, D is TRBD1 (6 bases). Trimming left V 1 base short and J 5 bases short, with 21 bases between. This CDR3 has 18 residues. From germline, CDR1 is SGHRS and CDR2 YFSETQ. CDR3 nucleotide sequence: TGCGCCAGCAGCTTGCCCCCCACTCAGGGGTGGGATACCGGGGAGCTGTTTTTT. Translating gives CASSLPPTQGWDTGELFF.

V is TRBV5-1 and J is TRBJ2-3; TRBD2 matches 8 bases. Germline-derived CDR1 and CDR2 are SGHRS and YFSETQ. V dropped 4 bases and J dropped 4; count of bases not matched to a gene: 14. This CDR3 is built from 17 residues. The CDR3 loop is CASSPTFRGGAADTQYF. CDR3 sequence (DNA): TGCGCCAGCAGCCCCACATTCCGGGGGGGTGCCGCAGATACGCAGTATTTT.

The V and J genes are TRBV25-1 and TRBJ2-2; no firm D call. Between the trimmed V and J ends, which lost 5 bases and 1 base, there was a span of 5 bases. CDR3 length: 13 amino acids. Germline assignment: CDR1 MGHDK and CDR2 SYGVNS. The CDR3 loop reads CASSPRNTGELFF. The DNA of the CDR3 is TGTGCCAGCAGTCCCAGGAACACCGGGGAGCTGTTTTTT.

Here the CDR3 DNA reads TGTGCCACCAGTGTTACCGGGACAGGGGTACACCTTAGCAATCAGCCCCAGCATTTT. Its protein product is CATSVTGTGVHLSNQPQHF. This rearrangement joins TRBV24-1 to TRBJ1-5, with 10 bases lining up with TRBD1. V shed 5 bases and J 0 bases; nucleotides not matched to a gene: 12. Germline V gene lookup returns CDR1 KGHDR and CDR2 SFDVKD. This CDR3 has 19 residues.